These 13 T cell receptor beta chains originate from one sample sequenced in a study of T cells in Graves' hyperthyroidism and ophthalmopathy. The CDR3 regions of TCR beta were amplified from RNA transcripts. First-round RT-PCR of the TCR CDR3 relied on the HTBI primer set. TCRdb fed the multiplex PCR reads into MiXCR, producing one record per CDR3 protein. The data show hundreds of thousands of distinct CDR3 sequences, 11% to 15% seen once. The sequenced material came from blood. The receptors originated from a woman between 18 and 29 years old with Graves' hyperthyroidism.

This clonotype was recorded many times. The chain has TRBV4-1 and TRBJ1-1, with TRBD1 matching 8 bases. Germline V gene sequence: CDR1 MGHRA, CDR2 YSYEKL. The V and J ends lost 1 base and 3 bases, in that order; junction bases with no gene match: 4. This CDR3 has 15 amino acids. CDR3 DNA sequence: TGCGCCAGCAGCCAAGGGACAGGGTTTGACACTGAAGCTTTCTTT. Protein product: CASSQGTGFDTEAFF.

The chain joins TRBV4-1 to TRBJ1-2; possibly TRBD1 for D (5 bases). The germline V gene has CDR1 MGHRA and CDR2 YSYEKL. CDR3 length: 15 amino acids. The V end lost 1 base, the J end lost 4 bases, and 13 bases lay between the germline ends. The CDR3 spells CASSQVGRGFYGYTF. The CDR3 DNA reads TGCGCCAGCAGCCAAGTAGGGCGGGGCTTCTATGGCTACACCTTC.

The sample holds many counts of this clonotype. The rearrangement links TRBV20-1 to TRBJ2-1; 9 nucleotides agree with TRBD1. Trimming removed 2 bases from V and 9 bases from J; junction bases left unmatched: 8. The CDR3 has 14 amino acids. The germline gives CDR1 DFQATT, CDR2 SNEGSKA (reference sequence). The CDR3 nucleotides read TGCAGTGCTAGACCCCGGGACAGGGTAGCTGAGCAGTTCTTC. Translated: CSARPRDRVAEQFF.

The table lists this clonotype with a few counts. The rearrangement links TRBV29-1 to TRBJ1-5, with D tentatively TRBD1 (5 bases). This CDR3 region has 14 residues. The V end lost 4 bases, the J end lost 0 bases, and 10 bases lay between the germline ends. The germline gives CDR1 SQVTM, CDR2 ANQGSEA. The CDR3 loop is CSVAGGTSNQPQHF. CDR3 coding DNA: TGCAGCGTTGCGGGCGGGACTAGCAATCAGCCCCAGCATTTT.

This clonotype was observed many times. The chain links TRBV20-1 to TRBJ1-5, with D hard to call. Germline V lookup: CDR1 DFQATT, CDR2 SNEGSKA (reference sequence). This CDR3 is 13 amino acids long. Between the trimmed V and J ends, which lost 1 base and 3 bases, there was a span of 7 bases. CDR3 sequence: CSARVTANQPQHF. The DNA of the CDR3 is TGCAGTGCTAGAGTTACAGCCAATCAGCCCCAGCATTTT.

This clonotype was seen only a few times. The gene calls are TRBV3-1 and TRBJ2-2; possible D gene TRBD2, 6 bases. CDR3 size: 18 residues. CDR1 and CDR2 from the germline V gene are LGHDT and YNNKEL (reference sequence). V shed 1 base and J shed 4 bases, with 19 bases lying between them. The CDR3: CASSQALGGGGPTGELFF. For the CDR3, the DNA is TGTGCCAGCAGCCAAGCTCTGGGTGGGGGAGGCCCCACCGGGGAGCTGTTTTTT.

The rearrangement uses TRBV10-2 and TRBJ1-5; the D gene is possibly TRBD1 (6 bases). Trimming took off 6 bases at V and 0 bases at J, with 24 bases between the two ends. The CDR3 extends over 19 amino acids. Per germline, CDR1 WSHSY and CDR2 SAAADI. The CDR3 DNA sequence: TGCGCCAGCAGCGACTCTCCTTGGGACATCCAAATTAGCAATCAGCCCCAGCATTTT. Its protein product is CASSDSPWDIQISNQPQHF.

This clonotype occurred many times. The genes are TRBV28 and TRBJ2-7; D ambiguous. The germline gives CDR1 MDHEN, CDR2 SYDVKM. The CDR3 totals 13 residues. The ends were cut back, 1 base at V and 6 bases at J, with 10 bases in the middle. The CDR3 DNA reads TGTGCCAGCAGTTTATTGCCCTTGAGCGAGCAGTACTTC. Its protein is CASSLLPLSEQYF.

Many counts were recorded for this clonotype. This rearrangement joins TRBV12-3 or TRBV12-4 to TRBJ2-7; 9 bases line up with TRBD2. V was clipped by 3 bases and J by 4 bases; unmatched bases: 10. The CDR3 loop spans 16 amino acids. CDR3 residues: CASSFSIPSGTYEQYF. CDR3 nucleotide sequence: TGTGCCAGCAGTTTTAGTATCCCTAGCGGGACGTACGAGCAGTACTTC.

This clonotype was seen repeatedly, ten times or more. V gene TRBV20-1 combines with J gene TRBJ2-1, with 8 bases aligning to TRBD2. The V segment lost 3 bases and the J segment 3 bases; nucleotides outside the gene matches: 4. This CDR3 comprises 14 residues. Germline values: CDR1 DFQATT, CDR2 SNEGSKA (reference sequence). The CDR3 region has the DNA TGCAGTGCTAGTCCGGGAGGGGACTACAATGAGCAGTTCTTC. Translation gives CSASPGGDYNEQFF.

This clonotype has a handful of counts. This chain links TRBV27 with TRBJ2-1, with D maybe TRBD2 (7 bases). Trimming pared 3 bases from V and 0 bases from J, leaving 12 bases between. CDR3 length: 16 amino acids. The germline CDR1 and CDR2 sequences are MNHEY and SMNVEV (reference sequence). CDR3 residues: CASSFLGGASYNEQFF. The DNA of the CDR3 is TGTGCCAGCAGTTTTCTAGGGGGGGCCTCCTACAATGAGCAGTTCTTC.

This clonotype was counted a few times. The chain has TRBV6-5 and TRBJ1-2; D is uncertain. The ends were cut back, 4 bases at V and 6 bases at J, with 12 bases in the middle. Germline CDR1 reads MNHEY; CDR2 reads SVGAGI. The CDR3 runs to 13 residues. The CDR3 sequence is CASSFSGVDGYTF. CDR3 coding DNA: TGTGCCAGCAGTTTCTCTGGGGTGGATGGCTACACCTTC.

The CDR3 DNA follows: TGCAGTGCTAGAACCACCTCCGGGTATGGCTACACCTTC. Translated, it gives CSARTTSGYGYTF. The chain uses TRBV20-1 and TRBJ1-2, with no clear D. The V and J ends lost 2 bases and 5 bases respectively, with 12 bases between them. CDR3 length equals 13 residues. Germline V gene data show CDR1 as DFQATT and CDR2 as SNEGSKA (reference sequence).